This T cell receptor beta chain was observed in a study of T-cell memory formation after mild COVID-19. TCRdb called the 5' RACE reads again in MiXCR, with one record for every CDR3 protein. The sample has 560,000 or so distinct CDR3 sequences; 17% are singletons. Looked up from germline, CDR1 is MNHEY and CDR2 is SVGAGI. This CDR3 is 14 amino acids long. V was cut by 2 bases and J by 1 base, with 6 bases left in between. This clonotype occurred a few times. The chain carries TRBV6-5 and TRBJ2-1; no firm D call. The TCR comes from an adult woman who had mild COVID-19 (a few samples of this study predate the infection). Cell type and time point are not known. The specimen sequenced was PBMCs or a T cell subset sorted from them (not recorded which). The CDR3 sequence: CASSYPGSYNEQFF. CDR3 coding DNA: TGTGCCAGCAGTTACCCCGGGTCCTACAATGAGCAGTTCTTC.